This T cell receptor beta chain was observed in a study of Japanese encephalitis immunity and Zika vaccine responses (dated by TCRdb to about 2021). About the study as a whole: Three 5.0 ug doses of alum-adjuvanted ZPIV were administered to included participants at weeks 0, 4 and 28. Stimulations used ZIKV structural-protein peptide pools split into flavivirus-conserved and non-conserved sets, or JEV or YFV peptides matching the pre-vaccination. TCR repertoires from a few flavivirus-naive individuals were additionally analyzed at weeks 2, 6 and 52 after the start of ZPIV vaccination. The study tested whether CD4 T cell responses to the Zika vaccine were shaped by prior Japanese encephalitis virus (JEV) or yellow fever virus (YFV) vaccination. ZIKV peptides were 15-mers overlapping by 11 residues, selected for NetMHCpan/NetMHCII-predicted epitopes with affinity below 50 nM. Over five representative participants per pre-vaccination group were picked for TCR sequencing, using samples from week 52 and from week 0, the point after pre-vaccination but before ZPIV. A two-dose regimen of JEV vaccine (IXIARO), with doses given 28 days apart, was administered to around twelve participants two to three months before the first ZPIV dose. Before ZPIV, more than eleven participants were given one dose of YFV vaccine (YF-VAX), while eight or nine participants were flavivirus-naive. What the work shows at the level of the full study, not this receptor alone: The analysis was restricted to a subset of trial participants with three doses and adequate samples, and the entire vaccinated cohort was not analyzed. In JEV-pre-vaccinated donors, the repertoire richness of CD4 T cells responding to conserved ZIKV epitopes dropped significantly after ZPIV. The individual peptides behind the cross-reactive responses were not identified because limits on sample size made peptide-pool deconvolution impossible. Samples were clustered by participant, with no similarity observed between individuals, suggesting that no public TCRs were detected. CD8 T cell responses of very low magnitude were detected against ZIKV peptide pools and were observed in only a few individuals. Compared with YFV-pre-vaccinated donors, JEV-pre-vaccinated donors had higher repertoire similarity across time-points and stimulations, indicating that more clonotypes were common to ZIKV and JEV stimulation.

V and J are trimmed by 3 bases and 11 bases, and the gene matches miss 5 bases of the junction. Taken from the germline V gene, the CDR1 and CDR2 loops are MNHEY and SVGEGT. The CDR3 holds 12 amino acids from the cysteine to the phenylalanine. CDR3 DNA is the only sequence kept; it has 36 bases, read in frame from the first base. PBMCs were stained with CellTrace CFSE and grown for around six days in RPMI containing around 7.7% human serum and peptide pools at approximately 1 ug/mL each. On a BD FACSAria, proliferating CD4 T cells were sorted without fixation as live CD56-CD19-CD16-CD3+CD4+ CFSE-low cells. The enrolled adults were healthy and tested seronegative for ZIKV, JEV, YFV, DENV and WNV on microneutralization screening. The samples were taken from a phase 1, double-blinded, randomized, placebo-controlled trial testing an alum-adjuvanted Zika purified-inactivated virus (ZPIV) vaccine. Peripheral blood mononuclear cells were isolated using a standard procedure and then kept frozen in liquid nitrogen until they were used.

Libraries were built with 5' RACE. Before sequencing, TCRbeta libraries were pooled in proportion to the sorted cell numbers of each library. Total RNA was extracted from sorted cells with RNAzol RT, and cDNA was synthesized with an oligo(dT) primer and a template-switching oligo. The TCRbeta V-CDR3-J region was amplified by PCR with Kapa HiFi between a SMARTer oligo primer and a TCRbeta constant-region primer. Illumina adaptors and sample-specific index barcodes were added in a second PCR, followed by HighPrep bead cleanup and Bioanalyzer confirmation of a band of roughly 650 bp. Libraries were sequenced on an Illumina MiSeq with 2x151 bp paired-end reads. The original pipeline was this. An in-house Java program demultiplexed the reads, and MiXCR assigned TCRbeta annotations and counted clonotypes. Repertoire overlap used Morisita-Horn indices from the R package vegan, with UPGMA clustering and Circos plots of recurring clonotypes. Shannon diversity and richness were normalized to the maximum possible value based on input cell numbers, so that values between 0 and 1 were obtained. CDR3beta sequences were aligned with MUSCLE, distances were computed with SeqinR, and multidimensional scaling was plotted in R. TCRdb's own reprocessing of the public reads used fastp at Q25 and MiXCR and kept productive beta chains. Duplicate CDR3 protein sequences are folded into a single record with the most common DNA and genes. These V and J calls originate from TCRdb's pipeline instead of the authors' own analysis. The sample table contains under 2,000 distinct CDR3 sequences; only one count was recorded for approximately 6% of them. Together, the top ten hold roughly 29% of the sample.

Turning to this clonotype: No base quality information exists; no much larger clone differs at one position.

This TCR came from an adult woman who received an inactivated Zika virus vaccine. The chain links TRBV6-2 or TRBV6-3 with TRBJ2-3; 7 bases in the middle match TRBD2. Sequencing was performed on antigen-activated CD4+ T cells from blood, cultured, taken during a Zika inactivated vaccine study. The CDR3 amino acid sequence is: CASSYSRGVQYF. The sequenced DNA: TGTGCCAGCAGTTATTCCCGGGGGGTGCAGTATTTT.